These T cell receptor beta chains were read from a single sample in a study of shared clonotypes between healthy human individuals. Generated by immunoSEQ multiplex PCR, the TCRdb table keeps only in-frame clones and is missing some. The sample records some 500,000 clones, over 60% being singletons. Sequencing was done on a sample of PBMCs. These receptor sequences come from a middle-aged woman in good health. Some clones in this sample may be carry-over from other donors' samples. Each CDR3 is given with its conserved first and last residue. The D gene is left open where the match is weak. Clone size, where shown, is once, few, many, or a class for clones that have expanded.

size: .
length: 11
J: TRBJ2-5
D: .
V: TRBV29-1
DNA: TGCAGCGTTGGGATCCAAGAGACCCAGTACTTC
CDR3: CSVGIQETQYF

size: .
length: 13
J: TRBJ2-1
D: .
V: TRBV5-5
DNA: TGTGCCAGCAGCTCCAACCCAATGGGCGGGCAGTTCTTC
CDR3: CASSSNPMGGQFF

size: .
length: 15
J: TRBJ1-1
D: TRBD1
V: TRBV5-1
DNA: TGCGCCAGCAGCTTCTCCGGGACAGGGAACACTGAGGCTTTCTTT
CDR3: CASSFSGTGNTEAFF

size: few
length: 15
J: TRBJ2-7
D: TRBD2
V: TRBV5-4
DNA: TGTGCCAGCAGTCTCTCGGCGGGGGGAGGAGACGAGCAGTACTTC
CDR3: CASSLSAGGGDEQYF

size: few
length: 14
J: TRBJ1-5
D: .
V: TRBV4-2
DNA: TGTGCCAGCAGCCAGAGACTGATCAATCAGCCCCAGCATTTT
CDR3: CASSQRLINQPQHF

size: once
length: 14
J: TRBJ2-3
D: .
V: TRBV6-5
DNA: TGTGCCAGCAGTTACAACGGACTCACAGATACGCAGTATTTT
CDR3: CASSYNGLTDTQYF

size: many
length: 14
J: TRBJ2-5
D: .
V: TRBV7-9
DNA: TGTGCCAGCAGCAACTTGCAACGCCAAGAGACCCAGTACTTC
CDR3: CASSNLQRQETQYF

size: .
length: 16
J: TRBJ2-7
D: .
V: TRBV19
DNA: TGTGCCAGTAGTCCCTCGGGTCTAGGCGGCGGGAACGAGCAGTACTTC
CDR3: CASSPSGLGGGNEQYF

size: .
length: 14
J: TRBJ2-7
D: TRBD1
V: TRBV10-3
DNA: TGTGCCACAAAACCCGGGACAGACTCCTACGAGCAGTACTTC
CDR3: CATKPGTDSYEQYF

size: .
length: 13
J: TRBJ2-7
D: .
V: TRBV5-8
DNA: TGTGCCAGCAGCTTGTATATGGCGGGGGAGCAGTACTTC
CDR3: CASSLYMAGEQYF

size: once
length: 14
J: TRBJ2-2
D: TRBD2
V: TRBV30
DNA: TGTGCCTGGGATAGCGGGAGGGCCGCCGGGGAGCTGTTTTTT
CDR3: CAWDSGRAAGELFF

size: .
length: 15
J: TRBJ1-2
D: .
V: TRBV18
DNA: TGTGCCAGCTCACAACAACAGGGAACACACAATGGCTACACCTTC
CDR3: CASSQQQGTHNGYTF

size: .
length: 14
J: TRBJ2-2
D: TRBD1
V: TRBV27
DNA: TGTGCCAGCAGTTTATGGGACAGGACCGGGGAGCTGTTTTTT
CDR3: CASSLWDRTGELFF

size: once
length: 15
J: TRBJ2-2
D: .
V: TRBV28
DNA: TGTGCCAGCAGTTTAGGTCAGGGAGTTAACGGGGAGCTGTTTTTT
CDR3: CASSLGQGVNGELFF

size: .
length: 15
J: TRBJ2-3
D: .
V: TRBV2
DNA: TGTGCCAGCAGTGTGGTAAGGGGCTATAAGGATACGCAGTATTTT
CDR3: CASSVVRGYKDTQYF

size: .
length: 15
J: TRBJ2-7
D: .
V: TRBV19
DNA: TGTGCCAGTAGTATAGTTCGGGACGGGCATGACGAGCAGTACTTC
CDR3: CASSIVRDGHDEQYF

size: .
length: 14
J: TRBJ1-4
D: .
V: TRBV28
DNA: TGTGCCAGCAGTTTCCAGGGTTTGGAGGAAAAACTGTTTTTT
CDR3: CASSFQGLEEKLFF

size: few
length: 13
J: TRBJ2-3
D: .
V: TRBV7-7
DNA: TGTGCTAGCAGCTCCCTTAATACAGATACGCAGTATTTT
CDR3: CASSSLNTDTQYF

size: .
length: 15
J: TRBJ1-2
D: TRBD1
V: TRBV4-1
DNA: TGCGCCAGCAGCCAAGGCAGGGGGCGCCTGGTTGGCTACACCTTC
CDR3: CASSQGRGRLVGYTF

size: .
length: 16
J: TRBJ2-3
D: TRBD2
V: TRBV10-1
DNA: TGCGCCAGCAGTGAGTCGTTGGCGGGAGGGCCAGATACGCAGTATTTT
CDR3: CASSESLAGGPDTQYF

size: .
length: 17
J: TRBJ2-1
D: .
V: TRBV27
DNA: TGTGCCAGCAGTCCCCTGTCCTTTGTGAGGGTTTACAATGAGCAGTTCTTC
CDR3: CASSPLSFVRVYNEQFF

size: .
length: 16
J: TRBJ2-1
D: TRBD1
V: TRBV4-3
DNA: TGCGCCAGCAGCCAAGGCCCGGGACAGGGACGGAATGAGCAGTTCTTC
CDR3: CASSQGPGQGRNEQFF

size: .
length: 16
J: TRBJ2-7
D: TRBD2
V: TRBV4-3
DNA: TGCGCCAGCAGCCAAGAATGGACTAGCGTCTCCTACGAGCAGTACTTC
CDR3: CASSQEWTSVSYEQYF

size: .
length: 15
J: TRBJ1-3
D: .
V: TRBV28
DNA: TGTGCCAGCAGTCCACCATCGAGCTCTGGAAACACCATATATTTT
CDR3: CASSPPSSSGNTIYF

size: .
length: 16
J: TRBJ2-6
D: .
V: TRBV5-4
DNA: TGTGCCAGCTTCTTAGTCGGGGTTACGGGGGCCAACGTCCTGACTTTC
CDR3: CASFLVGVTGANVLTF

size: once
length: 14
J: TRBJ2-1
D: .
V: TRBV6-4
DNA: TGTGCCAGCAGTGACCTGGGGGGCAACAATGAGCAGTTCTTC
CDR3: CASSDLGGNNEQFF

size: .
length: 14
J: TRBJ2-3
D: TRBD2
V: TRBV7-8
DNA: TGTGCCAGCAGCTTAGCGACTAGCGCAGATACGCAGTATTTT
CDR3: CASSLATSADTQYF

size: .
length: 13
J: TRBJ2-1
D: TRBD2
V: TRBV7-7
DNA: TGTGCTAGCAGCTTAGGGGAGGGAGGTGAGCAGTTCTTC
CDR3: CASSLGEGGEQFF

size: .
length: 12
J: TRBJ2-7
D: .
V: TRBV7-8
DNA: TGTGCCAGCAGCCCCCATTCCTACGAGCAGTACTTC
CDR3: CASSPHSYEQYF

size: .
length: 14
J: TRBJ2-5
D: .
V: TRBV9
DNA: TGTGCCAGCAGCGTAGGCGGGACCCAAGAGACCCAGTACTTC
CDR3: CASSVGGTQETQYF

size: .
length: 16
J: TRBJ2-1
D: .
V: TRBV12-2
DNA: TGTGCAAGTCGCTTAGGCGCGGGAGTGGGTTACAATGAGCAGTTCTTC
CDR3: CASRLGAGVGYNEQFF

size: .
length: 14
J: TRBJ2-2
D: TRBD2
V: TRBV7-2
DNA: TGTGCCAGCAGACGGGGACTAGCTAGCGGGGAGCTGTTTTTT
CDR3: CASRRGLASGELFF

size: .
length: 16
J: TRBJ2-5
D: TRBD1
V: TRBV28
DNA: TGTGCCAGCAGTCCGCGGACAGGGGCGGGTGTGGAGACCCAGTACTTC
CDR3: CASSPRTGAGVETQYF

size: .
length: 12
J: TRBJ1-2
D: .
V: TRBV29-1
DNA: TGCAGCGTTGATGTCGGTGGGTATGGCTACACCTTC
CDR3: CSVDVGGYGYTF

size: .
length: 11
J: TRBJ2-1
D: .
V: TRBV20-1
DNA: TGCAGTGCTCCGGGGGTAAATGAGCAGTTCTTC
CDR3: CSAPGVNEQFF

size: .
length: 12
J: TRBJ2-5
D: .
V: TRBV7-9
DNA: TGTGCCAGCAGCTTAAATGCTGGGACCCAGTACTTC
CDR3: CASSLNAGTQYF

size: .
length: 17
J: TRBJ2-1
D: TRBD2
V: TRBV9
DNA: TGTGCCAGCAGTCGTAGTAGGGGACTAGTTTCCTACAATGAGCAGTTCTTC
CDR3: CASSRSRGLVSYNEQFF

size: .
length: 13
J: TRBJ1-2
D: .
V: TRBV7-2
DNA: TGTGCCAGCAGCTTAGGCGGCAGTTATGGCTACACCTTC
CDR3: CASSLGGSYGYTF

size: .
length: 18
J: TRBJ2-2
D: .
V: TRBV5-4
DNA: TGTGCCAGCAGCACACCGGGACAAACCCCGACGCACACCGGGGAGCTGTTTTTT
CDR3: CASSTPGQTPTHTGELFF

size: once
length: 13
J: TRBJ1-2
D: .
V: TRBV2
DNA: TGTGCCAGCACGGACGACGGAGGATATGGCTACACCTTT
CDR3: CASTDDGGYGYTF

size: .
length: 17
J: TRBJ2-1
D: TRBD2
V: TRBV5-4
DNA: TGTGCCAGCAGCACGGGACTAGCGGGAGGGCCAAACAATGAGCAGTTCTTC
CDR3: CASSTGLAGGPNNEQFF

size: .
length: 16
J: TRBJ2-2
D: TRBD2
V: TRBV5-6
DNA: TGTGCCAGCAGCTGGAAGGCGGGAGGTGACACCGGGGAGCTGTTTTTT
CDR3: CASSWKAGGDTGELFF

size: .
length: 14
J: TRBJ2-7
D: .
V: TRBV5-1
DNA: TGCGCCAGCAGCTTGAGGGAGGAGACCTACGAGCAGTACTTC
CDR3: CASSLREETYEQYF

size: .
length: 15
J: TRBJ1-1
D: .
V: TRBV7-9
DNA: TGTGCCAGCAGCCCCGACGGGACGGTGAACACTGAAGCTTTCTTT
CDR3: CASSPDGTVNTEAFF

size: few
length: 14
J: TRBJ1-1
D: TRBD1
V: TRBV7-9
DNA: TGTGCCAGCAGCTTAGAGGGGGCGAACACTGAAGCTTTCTTT
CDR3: CASSLEGANTEAFF

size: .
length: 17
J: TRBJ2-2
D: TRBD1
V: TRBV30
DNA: TGTGCCTGGAGTGTCGCTTGGACAGGGGTGACGACCGGGGAGCTGTTTTTT
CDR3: CAWSVAWTGVTTGELFF

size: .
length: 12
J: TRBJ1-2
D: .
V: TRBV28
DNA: TGTGCCAGCAGTTTAGGGGGGTGGGGCTACACCTTC
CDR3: CASSLGGWGYTF

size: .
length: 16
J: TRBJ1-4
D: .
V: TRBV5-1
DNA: TGCGCCAGCAGCTTGAGTGCCGGGAGGGCGGGTGAAAAACTGTTTTTT
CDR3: CASSLSAGRAGEKLFF

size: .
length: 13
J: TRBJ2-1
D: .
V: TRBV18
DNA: TGTGCCAGCTCACCTCAGGTAAACAATGAGCAGTTCTTC
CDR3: CASSPQVNNEQFF

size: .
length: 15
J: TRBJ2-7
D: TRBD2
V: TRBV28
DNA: TGTGCCAGCAGCAAAGCGGGAGGGTACTCCTACGAGCAGTACTTC
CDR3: CASSKAGGYSYEQYF

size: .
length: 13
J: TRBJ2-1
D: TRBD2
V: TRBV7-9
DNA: TGTGCCAGCAGGCGGGAGGGCCTCAATGAGCAGTTCTTC
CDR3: CASRREGLNEQFF

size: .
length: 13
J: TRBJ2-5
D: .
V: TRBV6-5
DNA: TGTGCCAGCGAGGGTTTTAAACAAGAGACCCAGTACTTC
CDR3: CASEGFKQETQYF

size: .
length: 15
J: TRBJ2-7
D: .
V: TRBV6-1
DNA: TGTGCCAGCAGTGACGTCGGGTGGGCAGTAGGGAAGCAGTACTTC
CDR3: CASSDVGWAVGKQYF

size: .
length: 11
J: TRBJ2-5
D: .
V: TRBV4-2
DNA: TGTGCCAGCAGCCACCAAGGGGAGCAGTACTTC
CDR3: CASSHQGEQYF

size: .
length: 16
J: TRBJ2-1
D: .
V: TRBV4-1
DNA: TGCGCCAGCAGCCCGATAGGACAGAAATCCTACAATGAGCAGTTCTTC
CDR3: CASSPIGQKSYNEQFF